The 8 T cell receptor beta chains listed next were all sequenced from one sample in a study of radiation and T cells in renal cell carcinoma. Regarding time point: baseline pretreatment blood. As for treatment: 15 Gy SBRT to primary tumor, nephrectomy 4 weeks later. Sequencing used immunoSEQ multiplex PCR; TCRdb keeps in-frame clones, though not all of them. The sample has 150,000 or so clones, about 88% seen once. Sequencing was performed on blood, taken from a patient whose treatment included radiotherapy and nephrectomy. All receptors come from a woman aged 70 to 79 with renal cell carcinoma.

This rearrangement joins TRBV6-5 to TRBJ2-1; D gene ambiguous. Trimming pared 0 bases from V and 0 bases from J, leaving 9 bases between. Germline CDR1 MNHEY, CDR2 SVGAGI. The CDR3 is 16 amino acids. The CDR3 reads CASSYSRGSSYNEQFF. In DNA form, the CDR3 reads TGTGCCAGCAGTTACTCACGAGGAAGCTCCTACAATGAGCAGTTCTTC.

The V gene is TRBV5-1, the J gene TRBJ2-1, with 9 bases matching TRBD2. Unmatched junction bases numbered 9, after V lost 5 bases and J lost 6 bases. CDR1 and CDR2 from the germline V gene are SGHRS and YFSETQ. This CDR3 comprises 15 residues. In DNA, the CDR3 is TGCGCCAGCAGTTATAGCGGGGGCCTAACCAATGAGCAGTTCTTC. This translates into CASSYSGGLTNEQFF.

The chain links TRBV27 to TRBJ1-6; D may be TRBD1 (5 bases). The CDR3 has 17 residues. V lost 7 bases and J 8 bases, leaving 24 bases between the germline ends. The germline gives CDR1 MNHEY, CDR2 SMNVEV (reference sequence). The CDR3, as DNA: TGTGCCAGCAAAAGTTTCGCGGGGACGGACGGATATTCACCCCTCCACTTT. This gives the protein CASKSFAGTDGYSPLHF.

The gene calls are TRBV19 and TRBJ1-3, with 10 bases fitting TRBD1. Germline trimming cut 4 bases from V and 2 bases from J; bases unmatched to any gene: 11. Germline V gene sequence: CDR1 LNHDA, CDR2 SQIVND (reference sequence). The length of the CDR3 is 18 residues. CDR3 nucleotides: TGTGCCAGTAGTAGACCACAACGCGGGACAGGGGCTGGAAACACCATATATTTT. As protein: CASSRPQRGTGAGNTIYF.

Here the CDR3 reads CASTGLARNEQFF. The CDR3 region has the DNA TGCGCCAGCACTGGACTAGCGCGGAATGAGCAGTTCTTC. V gene TRBV5-1 combines with J gene TRBJ2-1, with 9 bases matching TRBD2. This CDR3 contains 13 residues. CDR1 is SGHRS and CDR2 is YFSETQ in the germline V gene. Trimming cost V 6 bases and J 7 bases; bases outside gene matches: 5.

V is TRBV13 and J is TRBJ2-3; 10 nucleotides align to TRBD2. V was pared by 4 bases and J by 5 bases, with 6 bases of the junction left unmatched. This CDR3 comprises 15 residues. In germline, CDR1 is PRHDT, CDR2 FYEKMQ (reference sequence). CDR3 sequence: CASSYSGGRGDTQYF. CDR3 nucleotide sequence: TGTGCCAGCAGCTATAGCGGGGGGCGGGGAGATACGCAGTATTTT.

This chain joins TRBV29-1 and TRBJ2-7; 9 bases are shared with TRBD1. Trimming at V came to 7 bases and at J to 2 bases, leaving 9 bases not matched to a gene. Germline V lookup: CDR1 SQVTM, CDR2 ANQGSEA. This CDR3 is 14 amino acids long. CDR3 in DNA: TGCAGCGCCACCCCTGGACAGGGGACCTACGAGCAGTACTTC. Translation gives CSATPGQGTYEQYF.

In DNA, the CDR3 is TGTGCCAGCAGTGGGGGGGGCTCCGGCGTACCTCTAAATTCACCCCTCCACTTT. Encoded protein: CASSGGGSGVPLNSPLHF. J is TRBJ1-6 and V is TRBV6-1, with a tentative D call TRBD1 (6 bases). This CDR3 has 18 residues. Trimming removed 4 bases from V and 7 bases from J, with 23 bases in between. Per germline, CDR1 MNHNS and CDR2 SASEGT.